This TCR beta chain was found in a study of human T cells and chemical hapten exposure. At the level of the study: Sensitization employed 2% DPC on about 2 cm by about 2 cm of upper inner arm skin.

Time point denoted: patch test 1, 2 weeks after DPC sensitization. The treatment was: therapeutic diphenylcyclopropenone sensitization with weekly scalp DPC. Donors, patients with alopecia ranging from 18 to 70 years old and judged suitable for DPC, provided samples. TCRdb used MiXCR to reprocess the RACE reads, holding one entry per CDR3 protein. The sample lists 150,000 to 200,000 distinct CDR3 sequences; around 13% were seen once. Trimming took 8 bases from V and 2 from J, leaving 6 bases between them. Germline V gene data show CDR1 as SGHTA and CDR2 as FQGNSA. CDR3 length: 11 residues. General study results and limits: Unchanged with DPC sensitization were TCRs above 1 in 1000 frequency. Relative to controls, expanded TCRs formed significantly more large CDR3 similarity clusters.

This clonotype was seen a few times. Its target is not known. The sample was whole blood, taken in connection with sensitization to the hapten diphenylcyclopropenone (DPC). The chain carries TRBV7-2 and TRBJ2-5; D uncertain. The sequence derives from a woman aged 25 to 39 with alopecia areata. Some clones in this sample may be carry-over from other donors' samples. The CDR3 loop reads CASQKQETQYF. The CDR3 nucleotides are TGTGCCAGCCAAAAACAAGAGACCCAGTACTTC.